The 2 T cell receptor beta chains below were found in one sample sequenced in a study of blood T cell repertoires in COVID-19. The protocol was immunoSEQ multiplex PCR, while the TCRdb copy is restricted to in-frame clones and leaves out a portion. The data contain about 13,000 clones, approximately 91% of them singletons. Sequencing was done on a sample of peripheral blood. These receptors were taken from a human donor in a cohort sampled during active COVID-19.

CDR3 in amino acids: CASSLSGSTYNEQFF. The CDR3 DNA reads TGCGCCAGCAGCCTTAGCGGGTCGACCTACAATGAGCAGTTCTTC. The genes are TRBV10-1 and TRBJ2-1; the match to TRBD2 covers 7 bases. The CDR3 totals 15 residues. V dropped 6 bases and J dropped 2; count of bases not matched to a gene: 7. Germline lookup yields CDR1 WNHNN and CDR2 SYGVQD (reference sequence).

V is TRBV5-5 and J is TRBJ2-1; 10 nucleotides line up with TRBD2. The CDR3 length is 17 residues. CDR1 and CDR2 (germline): SGHKS, YYEKEE (reference sequence). The V segment lost 0 bases and the J segment 5 bases; nucleotides outside the gene matches: 8. The DNA of the CDR3 is TGTGCCAGCAGCTTGGCCACAGTTACTAGCGGGAACAATGAGCAGTTCTTC. Its protein is CASSLATVTSGNNEQFF.